The rows below give T cell receptor beta chains drawn from one sample of a study of shared clonotypes between healthy human individuals. Sequencing was performed with immunoSEQ multiplex PCR; in TCRdb, only in-frame clones are kept and a portion is missing. This sample has roughly 500,000 clones, with 79% found just once. The sample consisted of PBMCs. Receptor source: a middle-aged woman in good health. Some clones in this sample may be carry-over from other donors' samples. Both conserved end residues are part of each CDR3. Fields, in order: J gene, clone size, D gene, V gene, CDR3 protein, CDR3 DNA. A D gene is named only where the DNA matches it firmly. For some rows the clone size is stated as once, few or many, or as a class when expanded; others skip it.

>TRBJ1-2|once|TRBD1|TRBV5-1
CASSFGTGGSYGYTF
TGCGCCAGCAGCTTCGGCACAGGGGGCAGTTATGGCTACACCTTC
>TRBJ2-4|-|TRBD2|TRBV4-1
CASSVREGRNIQYF
TGCGCCAGCAGCGTACGGGAGGGGAGGAACATTCAGTACTTC
>TRBJ2-2|-|-|TRBV4-3
CASSQAIPSADTGELFF
TGCGCCAGCAGCCAAGCGATCCCTAGCGCCGACACCGGGGAGCTGTTTTTT
>TRBJ2-7|-|TRBD2|TRBV30
CAWNGGASGSQYEQYF
TGTGCCTGGAACGGAGGGGCTAGCGGGAGCCAGTACGAGCAGTACTTC
>TRBJ1-3|-|-|TRBV18
CASSPSTPWTAGNTIYF
TGTGCCAGCTCACCGAGCACCCCCTGGACAGCTGGAAACACCATATATTTT
>TRBJ2-7|-|TRBD2|TRBV19
CASSPRPKIAGGREQYF
TGTGCCAGTAGTCCCCGGCCGAAAATAGCGGGAGGGCGTGAGCAGTACTTC
>TRBJ2-5|-|-|TRBV6-5
CASSYSPLQETQYF
TGTGCCAGCAGTTACTCACCTCTGCAAGAGACCCAGTACTTC
>TRBJ2-3|-|-|TRBV10-3
CAISGGTAPDTQYF
TGTGCCATCAGTGGCGGGACAGCCCCCGATACGCAGTATTTT
>TRBJ2-7|-|TRBD2|TRBV10-3
CAIRGLAGGAYEQYF
TGTGCCATCAGGGGACTAGCGGGAGGGGCTTACGAGCAGTACTTC
>TRBJ2-5|-|-|TRBV7-9
CASSLARGRETQYF
TGTGCCAGCAGCTTAGCGCGGGGTCGAGAGACCCAGTACTTC
>TRBJ2-7|-|-|TRBV18
CASSPGGSAYEQYF
TGTGCCAGCTCACCTGGTGGCAGCGCCTACGAGCAGTACTTC
>TRBJ1-1|-|-|TRBV23-1
CASRPPRTEAFF
TGCGCCAGCAGACCCCCGAGGACTGAAGCTTTCTTT
>TRBJ2-1|-|-|TRBV11-2
CASSLAGRSDNNEQFF
TGTGCCAGCAGCTTAGCGGGGAGGAGCGATAACAATGAGCAGTTCTTC
>TRBJ2-3|-|TRBD1|TRBV19
CASSTTGVGDTQYF
TGTGCCAGTAGTACAACAGGGGTTGGGGATACGCAGTATTTT
>TRBJ1-1|-|-|TRBV29-1
CSAKPQGRGLEAFF
TGCAGCGCCAAACCTCAGGGAAGGGGACTTGAAGCTTTCTTT
>TRBJ1-2|-|-|TRBV11-2
CASMGFDGLAANYGYTF
TGTGCCAGCATGGGATTTGATGGGCTCGCAGCTAACTATGGCTACACCTTC
>TRBJ2-7|-|TRBD1|TRBV5-5
CASRKDRGYEQYF
TGTGCCAGCAGGAAGGACAGGGGCTACGAGCAGTACTTC
>TRBJ2-7|-|-|TRBV15
CATSRESRAGHEQYF
TGTGCCACCAGCAGAGAGTCCAGGGCTGGCCACGAGCAGTACTTC
>TRBJ2-3|-|-|TRBV7-7
CASSLGQGTDTQYF
TGTGCCAGCAGCTTAGGACAGGGCACAGATACGCAGTATTTT
>TRBJ1-5|-|-|TRBV30
CAWSVRTTDQPQHF
TGTGCCTGGAGTGTACGGACCACCGATCAGCCCCAGCATTTT
>TRBJ2-1|few|TRBD2|TRBV10-2
CASSEASGLAGYEQFF
TGCGCCAGCAGTGAGGCCTCGGGACTAGCGGGATATGAGCAGTTCTTC
>TRBJ2-1|-|TRBD2|TRBV5-4
CASSGTSGGYNEQFF
TGTGCCAGCAGCGGCACTAGCGGGGGATACAATGAGCAGTTCTTC
>TRBJ1-3|-|-|TRBV9
CASSARGEAGNTIYF
TGTGCCAGCAGCGCCCGGGGGGAGGCTGGAAACACCATATATTTT
>TRBJ2-5|-|-|TRBV7-2
CASSSTGPYQTQYF
TGTGCCAGCAGCTCAACTGGGCCCTACCAGACCCAGTACTTC
>TRBJ2-5|few|-|TRBV28
CASSPEGMKTQYF
TGTGCCAGCAGTCCGGAAGGAATGAAGACCCAGTACTTC
>TRBJ2-5|-|TRBD2|TRBV14
CASSPGLAGGKWETQYF
TGTGCCAGCAGCCCTGGACTAGCGGGAGGAAAGTGGGAGACCCAGTACTTC
>TRBJ2-7|-|-|TRBV6-5
CASSYSGREFDEQYF
TGTGCCAGCAGTTACTCTGGCAGGGAATTTGACGAGCAGTACTTC
>TRBJ2-7|-|-|TRBV18
CASSRDTLYEQYF
TGTGCCAGCTCACGGGACACCCTCTACGAGCAGTACTTC
>TRBJ2-5|few|-|TRBV2
CASSVTIQETQYF
TGTGCCAGCAGTGTAACAATCCAAGAGACCCAGTACTTC
>TRBJ2-7|-|-|TRBV10-3
CAISEGTTAGYEQYF
TGTGCCATCAGTGAGGGGACCACGGCTGGCTACGAGCAGTACTTC
>TRBJ2-5|-|TRBD2|TRBV7-9
CASSRQGLVGGSQETQYF
TGTGCCAGCAGCCGCCAGGGACTAGTGGGGGGAAGCCAAGAGACCCAGTACTTC
>TRBJ2-1|many|-|TRBV9
CASSPTGSYNEQFF
TGTGCCAGCAGCCCGACGGGGTCCTACAATGAGCAGTTCTTC
>TRBJ1-4|-|-|TRBV6-1
CASRGVINEKLFF
TGTGCCAGCAGGGGGGTTATTAATGAAAAACTGTTTTTT
>TRBJ1-1|medium-sized|-|TRBV7-2
CASSSQMNTEAFF
TGTGCCAGCAGCTCACAGATGAACACTGAAGCTTTCTTT
>TRBJ2-7|-|TRBD2|TRBV7-2
CASSLAGTEGTRRYF
TGTGCCAGCAGCTTAGCCGGGACTGAGGGGACTAGGAGGTACTTC
>TRBJ2-7|few|-|TRBV28
CASSLPDSEIYSYEQYF
TGTGCCAGCAGTTTACCCGATAGCGAGATCTACTCCTACGAGCAGTACTTC
>TRBJ2-1|-|-|TRBV19
CASSIGPRTGQFF
TGTGCCAGTAGTATAGGTCCGCGAACGGGACAGTTCTTC
>TRBJ2-7|-|-|TRBV9
CASSVESTSSYEQYF
TGTGCCAGCAGCGTAGAATCTACAAGCTCCTACGAGCAGTACTTC
>TRBJ1-5|-|TRBD1|TRBV19
CASSTGTGYQPQHF
TGTGCCAGTAGTACCGGGACAGGGTATCAGCCCCAGCATTTT
>TRBJ1-1|-|-|TRBV28
CASSLGQGNTEAFF
TGTGCCAGCAGTTTGGGGCAGGGGAACACTGAAGCTTTCTTT
>TRBJ2-1|-|-|TRBV7-2
CASSREAQVGEQFF
TGTGCCAGCAGCCGAGAGGCCCAAGTGGGTGAGCAGTTCTTC
>TRBJ2-5|-|TRBD2|TRBV5-1
CASSLAPGGEETQYF
TGCGCCAGCAGCCTCGCCCCGGGAGGGGAAGAGACCCAGTACTTC
>TRBJ1-2|-|-|TRBV13
CASSQKTGLANYGYTF
TGTGCCAGCAGCCAAAAGACAGGATTAGCTAACTATGGCTACACCTTC
>TRBJ2-3|-|TRBD2|TRBV19
CASKSGLAGWTDTQYF
TGTGCCAGTAAGTCGGGACTAGCGGGATGGACAGATACGCAGTATTTT
>TRBJ2-6|-|TRBD1|TRBV7-3
CASSKGQTGANVLTF
TGTGCCAGCAGTAAGGGACAGACCGGGGCCAACGTCCTGACTTTC
>TRBJ2-7|-|TRBD1|TRBV10-3
CAISGTGSYEQYF
TGTGCCATCAGCGGGACAGGGTCCTACGAGCAGTACTTC
>TRBJ2-1|-|-|TRBV29-1
CSVDTSYEQFF
TGCAGCGTTGACACTTCTTATGAGCAGTTCTTC
>TRBJ2-4|-|TRBD1|TRBV19
CASSMSPWDRGAAKNIQYF
TGTGCCAGTAGTATGTCCCCTTGGGACAGGGGCGCAGCCAAAAACATTCAGTACTTC
>TRBJ2-5|-|-|TRBV30
CAWRGSYQETQYF
TGTGCCTGGAGAGGGTCGTACCAAGAGACCCAGTACTTC
>TRBJ2-2|-|-|TRBV4-1
CASSRGSGNTGELFF
TGCGCCAGCAGCCGGGGTAGCGGAAACACCGGGGAGCTGTTTTTT
>TRBJ2-5|-|TRBD1|TRBV5-1
CASSLRDSSRETQYF
TGCGCCAGCAGCTTGCGGGACAGTAGTCGAGAGACCCAGTACTTC
>TRBJ2-3|many|-|TRBV6-4
CASSDGASPTDTQYF
TGTGCCAGCAGTGACGGGGCTTCACCCACAGATACGCAGTATTTT
>TRBJ2-5|-|-|TRBV29-1
CSVGSVGETQYF
TGCAGCGTTGGTAGCGTTGGAGAGACCCAGTACTTC